This paragraph reports one TCR beta chain. Its antigen remains unknown. The data were taken from a study of blood T cells in healthy people across ages. Study-wide results and limits: Significant beta diversity loss was already apparent by age around 40, declining roughly linearly.

Trimming pared 0 bases from V and 5 bases from J, leaving 10 bases between. The CDR3 contains 14 residues. PCR was performed a second time for about 7 to 11 cycles using a sample-barcoded 5' primer and a J-beta primer mix. TCRdb redid the calling of the 5' RACE reads with MiXCR, one entry per CDR3 protein. The data show around 1,000,000 distinct CDR3 sequences, about 23% seen once. The data also belong to a second study, concerning T cells of mothers and their children.

This chain uses TRBV12-3 or TRBV12-4 with TRBJ1-2, with D uncertain. This receptor was identified in a girl aged 2 to 10 in good health. The material sequenced was blood. CDR3 sequence reads: CASSLAHSLYGYTF. In DNA, the CDR3 is TGTGCCAGCAGTTTAGCGCACAGCCTATATGGCTACACCTTC.